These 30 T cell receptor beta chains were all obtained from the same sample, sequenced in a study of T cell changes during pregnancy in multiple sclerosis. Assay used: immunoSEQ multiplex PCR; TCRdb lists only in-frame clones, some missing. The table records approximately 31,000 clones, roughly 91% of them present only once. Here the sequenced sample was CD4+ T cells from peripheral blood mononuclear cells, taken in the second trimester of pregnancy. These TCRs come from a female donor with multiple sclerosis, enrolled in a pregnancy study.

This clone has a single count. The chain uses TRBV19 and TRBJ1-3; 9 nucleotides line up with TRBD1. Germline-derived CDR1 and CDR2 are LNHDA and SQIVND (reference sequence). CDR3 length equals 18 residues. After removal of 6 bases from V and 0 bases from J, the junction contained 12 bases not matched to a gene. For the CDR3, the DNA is TGTGCCAGTAGACCCGGCCGGGGACAGGGAACCTCTGGAAACACCATATATTTT. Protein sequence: CASRPGRGQGTSGNTIYF.

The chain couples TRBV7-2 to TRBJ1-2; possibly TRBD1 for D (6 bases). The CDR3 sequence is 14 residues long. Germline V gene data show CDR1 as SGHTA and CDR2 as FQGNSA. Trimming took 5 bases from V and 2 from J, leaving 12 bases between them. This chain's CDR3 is CASSPSGQNYGYTF. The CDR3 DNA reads TGTGCCAGCAGCCCCTCCGGACAGAACTATGGCTACACCTTC.

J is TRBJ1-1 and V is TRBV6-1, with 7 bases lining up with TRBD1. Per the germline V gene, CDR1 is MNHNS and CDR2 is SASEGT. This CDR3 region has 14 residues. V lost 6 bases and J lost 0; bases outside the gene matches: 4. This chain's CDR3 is CASRQDRLNTEAFF. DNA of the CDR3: TGTGCCAGCAGGCAGGACAGGCTGAACACTGAAGCTTTCTTT.

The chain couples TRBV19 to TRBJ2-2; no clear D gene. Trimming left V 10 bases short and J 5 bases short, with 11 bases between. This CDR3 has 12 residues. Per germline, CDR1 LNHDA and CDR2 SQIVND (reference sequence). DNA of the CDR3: TGTGCCATGAGAAAAGTTACCGGGGAGCTGTTTTTT. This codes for CAMRKVTGELFF.

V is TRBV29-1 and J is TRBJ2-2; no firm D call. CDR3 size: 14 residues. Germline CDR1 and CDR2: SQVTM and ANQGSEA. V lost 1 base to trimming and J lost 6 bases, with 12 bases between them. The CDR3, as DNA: TGCAGCGTTGAAGGGAGAGTCGCCCCCGGGGAGCTGTTTTTT. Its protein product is CSVEGRVAPGELFF.

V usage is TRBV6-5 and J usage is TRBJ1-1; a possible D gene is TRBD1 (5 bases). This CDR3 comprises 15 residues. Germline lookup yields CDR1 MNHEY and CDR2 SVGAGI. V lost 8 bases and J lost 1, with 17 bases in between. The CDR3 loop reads CASRKGGARNTEAFF. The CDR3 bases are TGTGCCAGCCGCAAGGGTGGGGCGAGGAACACTGAAGCTTTCTTT.

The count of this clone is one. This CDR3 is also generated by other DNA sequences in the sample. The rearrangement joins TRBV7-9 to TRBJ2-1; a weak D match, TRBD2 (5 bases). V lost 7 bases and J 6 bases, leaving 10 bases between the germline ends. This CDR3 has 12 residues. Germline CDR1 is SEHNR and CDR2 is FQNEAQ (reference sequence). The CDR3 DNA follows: TGTGCCAGCACCCCTAGCCCCAATGAGCAGTTCTTC. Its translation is CASTPSPNEQFF.

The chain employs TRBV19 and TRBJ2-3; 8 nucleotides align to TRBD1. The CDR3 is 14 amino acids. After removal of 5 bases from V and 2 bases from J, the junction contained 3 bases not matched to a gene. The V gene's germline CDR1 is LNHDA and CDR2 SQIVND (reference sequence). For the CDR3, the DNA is TGTGCCAGTAGTCTGGACAGGGCCACAGATACGCAGTATTTT. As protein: CASSLDRATDTQYF. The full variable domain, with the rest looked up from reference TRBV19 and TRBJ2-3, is DGGITQSPKYLFRKEGQNVTLSCEQNLNHDAMYWYRQDPGQGLRLIYYSQIVNDFQKGDIAEGYSVSREKKESFPLTVTSAQKNPTAFYLCASSLDRATDTQYFGPGTRLTVL.

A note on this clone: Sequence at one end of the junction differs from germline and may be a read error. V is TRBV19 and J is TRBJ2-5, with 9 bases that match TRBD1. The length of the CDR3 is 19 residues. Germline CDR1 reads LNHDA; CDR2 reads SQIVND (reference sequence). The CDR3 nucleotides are TGTGCCAGTAGTTCGTGGGCTGTTGGTGGGACAGGGAACCATGAGACCCAGTACTTC. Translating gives CASSSWAVGGTGNHETQYF. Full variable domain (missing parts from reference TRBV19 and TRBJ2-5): DGGITQSPKYLFRKEGQNVTLSCEQNLNHDAMYWYRQDPGQGLRLIYYSQIVNDFQKGDIAEGYSVSREKKESFPLTVTSAQKNPTAFYLCASSSWAVGGTGNHETQYFGPGTRLLVL.

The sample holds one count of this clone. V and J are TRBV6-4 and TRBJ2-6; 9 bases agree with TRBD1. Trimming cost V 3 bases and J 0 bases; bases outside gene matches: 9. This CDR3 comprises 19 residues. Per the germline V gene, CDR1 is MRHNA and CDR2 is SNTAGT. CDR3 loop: CASSETRDRVSSGANVLTF. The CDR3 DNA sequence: TGTGCCAGCAGTGAAACCCGGGACAGGGTGAGCTCTGGGGCCAACGTCCTGACTTTC.

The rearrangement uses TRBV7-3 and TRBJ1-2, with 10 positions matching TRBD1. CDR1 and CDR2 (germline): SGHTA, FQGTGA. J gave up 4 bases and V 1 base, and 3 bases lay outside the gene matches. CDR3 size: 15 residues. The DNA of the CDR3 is TGTGCCAGCAGCTTAAGGTGGACAGGGGGCTATGGCTACACCTTC. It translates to CASSLRWTGGYGYTF. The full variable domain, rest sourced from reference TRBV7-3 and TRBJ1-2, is GAGVSQTPSNKVTEKGKYVELRCDPISGHTALYWYRQSLGQGPEFLIYFQGTGAADDSGLPNDRFFAVRPEGSVSTLKIQRTERGDSAVYLCASSLRWTGGYGYTFGSGTRLTVV.

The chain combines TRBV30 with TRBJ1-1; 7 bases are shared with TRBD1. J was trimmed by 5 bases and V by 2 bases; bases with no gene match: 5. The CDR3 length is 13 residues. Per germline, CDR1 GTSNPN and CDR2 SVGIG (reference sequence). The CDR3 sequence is CAWSMAGGTEAFF. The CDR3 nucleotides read TGTGCCTGGAGTATGGCAGGGGGTACTGAAGCTTTCTTT.

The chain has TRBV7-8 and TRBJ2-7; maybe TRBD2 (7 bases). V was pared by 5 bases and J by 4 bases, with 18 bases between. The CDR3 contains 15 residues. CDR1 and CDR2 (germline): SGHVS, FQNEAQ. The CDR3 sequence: CASSHPGAGAYEQYF. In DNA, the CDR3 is TGTGCCAGCAGCCACCCGGGGGCGGGAGCGTACGAGCAGTACTTC.

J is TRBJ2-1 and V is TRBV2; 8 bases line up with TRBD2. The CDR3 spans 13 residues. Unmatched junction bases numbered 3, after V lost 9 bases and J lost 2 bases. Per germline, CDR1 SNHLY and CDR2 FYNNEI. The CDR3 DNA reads TGTGCCAGGGGGACTAGGGCCTACAATGAGCAGTTCTTC. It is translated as CARGTRAYNEQFF.

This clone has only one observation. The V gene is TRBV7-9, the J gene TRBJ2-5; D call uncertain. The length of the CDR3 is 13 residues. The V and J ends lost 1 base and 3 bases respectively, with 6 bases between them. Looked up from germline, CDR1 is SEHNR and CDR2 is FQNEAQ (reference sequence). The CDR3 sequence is CASSLVVEETQYF. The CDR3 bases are TGTGCCAGCAGCTTAGTAGTGGAAGAGACCCAGTACTTC.

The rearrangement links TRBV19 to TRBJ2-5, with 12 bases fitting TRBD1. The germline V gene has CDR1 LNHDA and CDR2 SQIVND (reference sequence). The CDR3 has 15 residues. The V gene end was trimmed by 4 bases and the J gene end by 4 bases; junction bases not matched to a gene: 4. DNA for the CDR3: TGTGCCAGTAGTACTGGGACAGGGGGCCGAGAGACCCAGTACTTC. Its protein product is CASSTGTGGRETQYF.

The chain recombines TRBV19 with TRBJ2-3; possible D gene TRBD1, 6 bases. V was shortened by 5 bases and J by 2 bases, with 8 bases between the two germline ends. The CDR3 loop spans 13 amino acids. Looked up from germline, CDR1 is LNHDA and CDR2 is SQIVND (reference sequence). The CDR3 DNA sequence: TGTGCCAGTAGTTGGACAGTCACAGATACGCAGTATTTT. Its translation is CASSWTVTDTQYF.

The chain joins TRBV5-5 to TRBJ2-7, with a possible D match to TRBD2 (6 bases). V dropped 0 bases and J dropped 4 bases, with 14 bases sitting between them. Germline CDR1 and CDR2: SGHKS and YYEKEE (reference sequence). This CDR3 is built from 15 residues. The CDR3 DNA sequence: TGTGCCAGCAGCTTGGGTCAGGGAGGATGGTACGAGCAGTACTTC. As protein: CASSLGQGGWYEQYF.

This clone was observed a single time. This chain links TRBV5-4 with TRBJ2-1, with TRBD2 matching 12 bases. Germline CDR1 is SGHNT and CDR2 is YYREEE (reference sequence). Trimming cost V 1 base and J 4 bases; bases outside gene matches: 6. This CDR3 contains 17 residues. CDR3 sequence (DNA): TGTGCCAGCAGCTTGCCGCTAGCGGGAGGGAGATACAATGAGCAGTTCTTC. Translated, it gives CASSLPLAGGRYNEQFF.

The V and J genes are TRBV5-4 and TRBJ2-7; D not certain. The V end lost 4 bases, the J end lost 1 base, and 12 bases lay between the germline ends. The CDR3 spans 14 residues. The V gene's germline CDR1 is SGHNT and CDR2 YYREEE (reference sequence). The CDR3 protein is CASSASPGSYEQYF. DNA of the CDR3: TGTGCCAGCAGCGCCTCGCCCGGGTCCTACGAGCAGTACTTC.

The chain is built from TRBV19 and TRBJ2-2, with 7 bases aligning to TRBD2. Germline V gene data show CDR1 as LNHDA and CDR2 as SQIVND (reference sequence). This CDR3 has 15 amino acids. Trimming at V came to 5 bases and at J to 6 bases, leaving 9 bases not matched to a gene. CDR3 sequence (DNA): TGTGCCAGTAGTTTCAGCGGACTAGTTTCCGGGGAGCTGTTTTTT. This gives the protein CASSFSGLVSGELFF.

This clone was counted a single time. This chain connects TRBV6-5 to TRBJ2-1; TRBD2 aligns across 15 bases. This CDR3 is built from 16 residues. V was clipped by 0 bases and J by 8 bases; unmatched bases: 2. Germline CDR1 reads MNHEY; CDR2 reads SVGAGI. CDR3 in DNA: TGTGCCAGCAGTTACTCTGGGACTAGCGGGAGGCATGAGCAGTTCTTC. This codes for CASSYSGTSGRHEQFF.

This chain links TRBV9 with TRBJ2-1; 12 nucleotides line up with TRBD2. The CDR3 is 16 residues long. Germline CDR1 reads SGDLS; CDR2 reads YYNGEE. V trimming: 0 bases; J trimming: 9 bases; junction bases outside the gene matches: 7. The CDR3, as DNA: TGTGCCAGCAGCGTAGCCTCGACTAGCGGGAGTACTGAGCAGTTCTTC. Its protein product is CASSVASTSGSTEQFF.

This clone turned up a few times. This CDR3 reads CASSSPERAGTEAFF. The CDR3, as DNA: TGCGCCAGCAGCTCTCCAGAACGGGCGGGCACTGAAGCTTTCTTT. The chain combines TRBV5-1 with TRBJ1-1, with D unclear. Germline V CDR1 and CDR2: SGHRS, YFSETQ. This CDR3 region has 15 residues. The ends were cut back, 3 bases at V and 4 bases at J, with 16 bases in the middle.

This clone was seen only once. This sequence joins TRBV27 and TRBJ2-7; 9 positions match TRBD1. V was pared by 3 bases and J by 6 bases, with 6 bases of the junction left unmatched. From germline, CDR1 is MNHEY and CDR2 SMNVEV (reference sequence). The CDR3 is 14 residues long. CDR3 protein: CASSFVQGAAEQYF. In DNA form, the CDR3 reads TGTGCCAGCAGTTTCGTACAGGGGGCGGCCGAGCAGTACTTC.

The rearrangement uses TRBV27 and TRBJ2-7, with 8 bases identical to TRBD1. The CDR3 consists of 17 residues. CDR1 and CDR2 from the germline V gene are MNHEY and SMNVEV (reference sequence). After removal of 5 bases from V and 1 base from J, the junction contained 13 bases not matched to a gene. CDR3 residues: CASSALSPRDRSYEQYF. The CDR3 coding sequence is TGTGCCAGCAGTGCTTTAAGCCCCCGGGACAGGTCCTACGAGCAGTACTTC.

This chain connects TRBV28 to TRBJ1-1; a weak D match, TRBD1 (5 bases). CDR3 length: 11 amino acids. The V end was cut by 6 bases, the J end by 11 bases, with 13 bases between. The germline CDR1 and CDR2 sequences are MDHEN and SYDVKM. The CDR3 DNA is TGTGCCAGCAGCTCCGGGGGGGATGCTTTCTTT. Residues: CASSSGGDAFF. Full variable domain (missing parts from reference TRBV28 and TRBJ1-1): DVKVTQSSRYLVKRTGEKVFLECVQDMDHENMFWYRQDPGLGLRLIYFSYDVKMKEKGDIPEGYSVSREKKERFSLILESASTNQTSMYLCASSSGGDAFFGQGTRLTVV.

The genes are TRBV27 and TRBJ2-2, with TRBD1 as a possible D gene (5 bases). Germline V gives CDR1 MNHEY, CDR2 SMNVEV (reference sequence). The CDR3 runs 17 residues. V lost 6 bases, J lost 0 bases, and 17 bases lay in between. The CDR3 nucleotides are TGTGCCAGCAGACAAGCAGGGTTCCACGCGAACACCGGGGAGCTGTTTTTT. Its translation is CASRQAGFHANTGELFF.

CDR3 loop: CASKVGGANSGNTIYF. CDR3 coding DNA: TGCGCCAGCAAGGTCGGAGGGGCTAACTCTGGAAACACCATATATTTT. V gene TRBV5-1 combines with J gene TRBJ1-3; perhaps TRBD1 as D (5 bases). The CDR3 consists of 16 residues. Trimming took off 6 bases at V and 0 bases at J, with 16 bases between the two ends. Germline V gene sequence: CDR1 SGHRS, CDR2 YFSETQ.

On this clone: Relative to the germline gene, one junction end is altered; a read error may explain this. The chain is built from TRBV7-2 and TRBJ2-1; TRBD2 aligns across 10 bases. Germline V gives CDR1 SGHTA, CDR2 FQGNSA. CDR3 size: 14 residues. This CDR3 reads CASSLAGEWNEQFF. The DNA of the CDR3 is TGTGCCAGCAGCCTAGCGGGAGAGTGGAATGAGCAGTTCTTC.